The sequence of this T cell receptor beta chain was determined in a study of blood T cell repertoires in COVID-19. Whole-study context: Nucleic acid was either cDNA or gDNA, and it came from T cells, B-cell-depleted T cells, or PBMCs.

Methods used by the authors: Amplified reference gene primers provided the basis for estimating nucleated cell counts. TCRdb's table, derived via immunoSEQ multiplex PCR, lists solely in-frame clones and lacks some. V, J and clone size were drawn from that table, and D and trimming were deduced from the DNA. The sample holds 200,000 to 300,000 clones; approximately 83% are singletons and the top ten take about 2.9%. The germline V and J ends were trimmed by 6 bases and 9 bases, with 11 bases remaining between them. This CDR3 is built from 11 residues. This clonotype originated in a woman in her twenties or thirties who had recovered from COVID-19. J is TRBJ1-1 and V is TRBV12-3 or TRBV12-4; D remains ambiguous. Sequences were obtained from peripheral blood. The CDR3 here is CASSSGIQAFF. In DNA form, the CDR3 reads TGTGCCAGCAGCTCCGGGATCCAAGCTTTCTTT.